The 18 T cell receptor beta chains presented below share a single source sample, sequenced in a study of blood T cell repertoires in COVID-19. This table comes from immunoSEQ multiplex PCR, and its TCRdb copy is limited to in-frame clones, with some not included. Of about 270,000 clones in the sample, approximately 90% are singletons; the top ten hold 2.5% to 3%. Input material: PBMCs or T cells enriched from blood (not recorded which). These TCRs come from a man in his forties or fifties who had been exposed to COVID-19.

The chain is built from TRBV7-8 and TRBJ2-5; D unclear. Trimming cost V 5 bases and J 5 bases, with 9 bases left between them. This CDR3 region has 12 residues. The germline V gene has CDR1 SGHVS and CDR2 FQNEAQ. The CDR3 sequence is CASSPSWETQYF. CDR3 bases: TGTGCCAGCAGCCCGAGTTGGGAGACCCAGTACTTC.

The chain combines TRBV27 with TRBJ1-4; D gene uncertain. The ends were cut back, 5 bases at V and 0 bases at J, with 10 bases in the middle. Germline CDR1 reads MNHEY; CDR2 reads SMNVEV (reference sequence). CDR3 length: 15 residues. CDR3 sequence: CASSIFGATNEKLFF. The CDR3, as DNA: TGTGCCAGCAGTATCTTCGGGGCAACTAATGAAAAACTGTTTTTT.

In this sample, this clone turned up once. V is TRBV2 and J is TRBJ1-5; 7 positions match TRBD1. Germline loops: CDR1 SNHLY, CDR2 FYNNEI. The trim removed 3 bases at V and 7 bases at J, leaving 6 bases unmatched. The CDR3 extends over 14 amino acids. The CDR3 nucleotides read TGTGCCAGCAGTGATACAGGGGCGACCCAGCCCCAGCATTTT. It codes for CASSDTGATQPQHF.

This clone came up once. The chain has TRBV9 and TRBJ2-2; TRBD2 agrees at 7 bases. The CDR3 sequence is 15 residues long. V shed 6 bases, J shed 6 bases, and the junction held 11 bases outside the gene matches. Germline-derived CDR1 and CDR2 are SGDLS and YYNGEE. Here the CDR3 DNA reads TGTGCCAGCACCACAGGAGGGCGGGAGCCCGGGGAGCTGTTTTTT. Protein sequence: CASTTGGREPGELFF. Combining the CDR3 with reference TRBV9 and TRBJ2-2 gives the whole variable domain DSGVTQTPKHLITATGQRVTLRCSPRSGDLSVYWYQQSLDQGLQFLIQYYNGEERAKGNILERFSAQQFPDLHSELNLSSLELGDSALYFCASTTGGREPGELFFGEGSRLTVL.

This clone showed up just once. V and J are TRBV28 and TRBJ1-6, with TRBD1 identical over 7 bases. V lost 3 bases and J lost 3; bases outside the gene matches: 2. Germline-derived CDR1 and CDR2 are MDHEN and SYDVKM. This CDR3 contains 15 residues. The CDR3 nucleotides are TGTGCCAGCAGTTTGGGACAGATCTATAATTCACCCCTCCACTTT. This translates into CASSLGQIYNSPLHF.

The rearrangement joins TRBV6-1 to TRBJ2-3, with 9 bases matching TRBD1. Germline CDR1 is MNHNS and CDR2 is SASEGT. J lost 0 bases, V lost 4 bases, and 5 bases had no gene match. The CDR3 runs 16 residues. The CDR3 is CASSAQGARSTDTQYF. DNA for the CDR3: TGTGCCAGCAGTGCACAGGGGGCTCGCAGCACAGATACGCAGTATTTT.

V is TRBV9 and J is TRBJ1-2; TRBD1 agrees at 9 bases. J was trimmed by 1 base and V by 4 bases; bases with no gene match: 2. The germline V gene encodes CDR1 SGDLS and CDR2 YYNGEE. CDR3 size: 14 residues. The CDR3 spells CASSTGGGNYGYTF. For the CDR3, the DNA is TGTGCCAGCAGCACAGGGGGCGGTAACTATGGCTACACCTTC.

The CDR3 is CASSPPGFDGYTF. The CDR3 DNA reads TGTGCCAGCAGCCCTCCGGGATTCGATGGCTACACCTTC. This chain connects TRBV6-6 to TRBJ1-2; D not certain. From germline, CDR1 is MNHNY and CDR2 SVGAGI (reference sequence). Trimming shortened V by 6 bases and J by 6 bases, and 14 bases separated the two germline ends. The CDR3 contains 13 residues.

The chain uses TRBV9 and TRBJ2-5, with TRBD2 as a possible D gene (6 bases). The CDR3 has 14 amino acids. CDR1 and CDR2 (germline): SGDLS, YYNGEE. The ends were cut back, 0 bases at V and 4 bases at J, with 10 bases in the middle. The CDR3 sequence is CASSVAGVRETQYF. Written as DNA, the CDR3 is TGTGCCAGCAGCGTAGCGGGGGTCAGAGAGACCCAGTACTTC.

The chain is built from TRBV27 and TRBJ2-3, with D possibly matching TRBD2 (6 bases). Germline CDR1 MNHEY, CDR2 SMNVEV (reference sequence). The CDR3 is 18 amino acids. V lost 5 bases and J lost 4, with 25 bases in between. The CDR3 DNA is TGTGCCAGCAGTGTACTGCACGAGGGACCGGGAGAGGCAGATACGCAGTATTTT. This codes for CASSVLHEGPGEADTQYF.

The chain carries TRBV4-1 and TRBJ2-2; D unclear. The length of the CDR3 is 15 residues. V lost 3 bases, J lost 6 bases, and 14 bases lay in between. Germline V lookup: CDR1 MGHRA, CDR2 YSYEKL. In DNA, the CDR3 is TGCGCCAGCAGCCATCCGCTTGCTATCCCCGGGGAGCTGTTTTTT. It yields the protein CASSHPLAIPGELFF.

The gene calls are TRBV2 and TRBJ1-3; D may be TRBD1 (6 bases). The V gene lost 7 bases and the J gene lost 2 bases, with 18 bases spanning the gap. Germline CDR1 SNHLY, CDR2 FYNNEI. The CDR3 length is 16 residues. The CDR3 DNA is TGTGCCAGCACGGGGACACAGGGAAAGACTGGAAACACCATATATTTT. Translated, it gives CASTGTQGKTGNTIYF.

This clone has a handful of counts. Relative to the germline gene, one junction end is altered; a read error may explain this. This sequence joins TRBV27 and TRBJ2-7; 9 nucleotides match TRBD2. The V gene's germline CDR1 is MNHEY and CDR2 SMNVEV (reference sequence). The CDR3 has 18 residues. CDR3 nucleotide sequence: TGTGCCACCAGTCGATTAGCGGGAGCCCTTTCGAGCTCCTACGAGCAGTACTTC. Encoded protein: CATSRLAGALSSSYEQYF.

J is TRBJ2-7 and V is TRBV18, with 12 bases lining up with TRBD2. The V gene's germline CDR1 is KGHSH and CDR2 LQKENI. V shed 2 bases and J 5 bases; nucleotides not matched to a gene: 7. This CDR3 region has 16 residues. CDR3 coding DNA: TGTGCCAGCTCACCATCTCTAGCGGGAGGGCCTCACGAGCAGTACTTC. Its translation is CASSPSLAGGPHEQYF.

The V call is TRBV5-4, the J call TRBJ2-1, with 7 positions matching TRBD2. V shed 4 bases, J shed 0 bases, and the junction held 4 bases outside the gene matches. The CDR3 is made up of 15 amino acids. Germline V gene lookup returns CDR1 SGHNT and CDR2 YYREEE (reference sequence). CDR3 loop: CASSRGSSSYNEQFF. The CDR3 DNA is TGTGCCAGCAGCCGCGGGAGTAGCTCCTACAATGAGCAGTTCTTC.

CDR3 nucleotide sequence: TGTGCCAGTACCGTGGGGGGGGAGAACACTGAAGCTTTCTTT. Encoded protein: CASTVGGENTEAFF. The genes are TRBV19 and TRBJ1-1; D is perhaps TRBD1 (5 bases). This CDR3 is built from 14 residues. Germline V lookup: CDR1 LNHDA, CDR2 SQIVND (reference sequence). V was pared by 7 bases and J by 1 base, with 13 bases between.

This chain links TRBV7-3 with TRBJ1-2; TRBD1 agrees at 8 bases. Germline lookup yields CDR1 SGHTA and CDR2 FQGTGA. With 5 bases clipped from V and 8 bases from J, the junction kept 13 bases outside the gene matches. CDR3 size: 15 residues. The CDR3 coding sequence is TGTGCCAGCAGCCTCGCTCCTAAGACAGGGGAGGGCTACACCTTC. The encoded protein is CASSLAPKTGEGYTF.

This sequence joins TRBV28 and TRBJ1-5, with TRBD1 matching over 8 bases. The germline CDR1 and CDR2 sequences are MDHEN and SYDVKM. V gave up 6 bases and J gave up 4 bases; unmatched junction bases: 5. This CDR3 has 14 amino acids. The CDR3 bases are TGTGCCAGCAGCCTGGACAGGGAGAATCAGCCCCAGCATTTT. Its protein product is CASSLDRENQPQHF.